These T cell receptor beta chains were read from a single sample in a study of monozygotic twins with cystic fibrosis. Method: immunoSEQ multiplex PCR; TCRdb's copy keeps in-frame clones and lacks some. The profile shows 30,000 or so clones, nearly 98% of them singletons. The specimen sequenced was blood. These receptors came from a girl aged 2 to 9 with cystic fibrosis. Each CDR3 is given with its conserved first and last residue. The D gene is left open where the match is weak. Clone size is given for some rows only: seen once, a few or many times, or a class if the clone is expanded.

D: TRBD2
J: TRBJ2-5
size: .
V: TRBV7-2
DNA: TGTGCCAGCGGTAGCGGGAGGGTAGAGACCCAGTACTTC
CDR3: CASGSGRVETQYF

D: .
J: TRBJ1-1
size: .
V: TRBV5-1
DNA: TGCGCCAGCAGCTTGAGTGCCGGGGCGGTAGACACTGAAGCTTTCTTT
CDR3: CASSLSAGAVDTEAFF

D: TRBD1
J: TRBJ1-6
size: .
V: TRBV9
DNA: TGTGCCAGCAGCGCTAACAGGGGAAGCTCCTATAATTCACCCCTCCACTTT
CDR3: CASSANRGSSYNSPLHF

D: TRBD2
J: TRBJ2-7
size: .
V: TRBV15
DNA: TGTGCCACCAGCCCCGACTGGACTAGCGGGAGGGACTACCCCTACGAGCAGTACTTC
CDR3: CATSPDWTSGRDYPYEQYF

D: .
J: TRBJ2-1
size: .
V: TRBV5-1
DNA: TGCGCCAGCAGCTTGGGAGGGGGGACTGGGACCTACAATGAGCAGTTCTTC
CDR3: CASSLGGGTGTYNEQFF

D: TRBD1
J: TRBJ1-1
size: once
V: TRBV9
DNA: TGTGCCAGCAGCCCAGGGGGGAACACTGAAGCTTTCTTT
CDR3: CASSPGGNTEAFF

D: TRBD2
J: TRBJ2-5
size: .
V: TRBV27
DNA: TGTGCCAGCAGACCGGGACTAGCGGGAGGGGGTGGGGAGACCCAGTACTTC
CDR3: CASRPGLAGGGGETQYF

D: .
J: TRBJ1-3
size: .
V: TRBV25-1
DNA: TGTGCCAGCAGTCCTAGAACTGGAAACACCATATATTTT
CDR3: CASSPRTGNTIYF

D: .
J: TRBJ1-2
size: .
V: TRBV20-1
DNA: TGCAGTGGCCGGGGTTCTGGTGGCTACACCTTC
CDR3: CSGRGSGGYTF

D: .
J: TRBJ1-4
size: .
V: TRBV4-1
DNA: TGCGCCAGCAGCCAAGGGAGAGATAATGAAAAACTGTTTTTT
CDR3: CASSQGRDNEKLFF

D: .
J: TRBJ2-1
size: .
V: TRBV7-8
DNA: TGTGCCAGCAGCAACCCGTACGGGGTATCCTACAATGAGCAGTTCTTC
CDR3: CASSNPYGVSYNEQFF

D: .
J: TRBJ2-3
size: .
V: TRBV11-2
DNA: TGTGCCAGCAGCCTCATTCCGTGGGAAACTAGCACAGATACGCAGTATTTT
CDR3: CASSLIPWETSTDTQYF

D: .
J: TRBJ1-4
size: .
V: TRBV15
DNA: TGTGCCACCAGCAGAGATGGCAGACTAAATGAAAAACTGTTTTTT
CDR3: CATSRDGRLNEKLFF

D: .
J: TRBJ1-2
size: .
V: TRBV6-1
DNA: TGTGCCAGCGGAGGGGATGGTGGCTACACCTTC
CDR3: CASGGDGGYTF

D: TRBD1
J: TRBJ1-1
size: .
V: TRBV5-6
DNA: TGTGCCAGCAGCTGGGGACAGGTGCTTTCAACGAACACTGAAGCTTTCTTT
CDR3: CASSWGQVLSTNTEAFF

D: .
J: TRBJ1-3
size: .
V: TRBV27
DNA: TGTGCCAGCCGGGGCTCTGGAAACACCATATATTTT
CDR3: CASRGSGNTIYF

D: TRBD1
J: TRBJ1-1
size: .
V: TRBV13
DNA: TGTGCCAGCAGCTCCCCGGGACAGGGGGCAACTGAAGCTTTCTTT
CDR3: CASSSPGQGATEAFF

D: .
J: TRBJ1-1
size: .
V: TRBV29-1
DNA: TGCAGCGTTCCACAGGTAGCCCACAGATTCAATGAAGCTTTCTTT
CDR3: CSVPQVAHRFNEAFF

D: .
J: TRBJ1-1
size: .
V: TRBV19
DNA: TGTGCCAGTAGTATCGAACCCCGGGCCCCGAACACTGAAGCTTTCTTT
CDR3: CASSIEPRAPNTEAFF

D: TRBD1
J: TRBJ1-5
size: .
V: TRBV19
DNA: TGTGCCAGTACCCCATACAGGGGATTAGACAATCAGCCCCAGCATTTT
CDR3: CASTPYRGLDNQPQHF

D: .
J: TRBJ2-7
size: .
V: TRBV6-6
DNA: TGTGCCAGCAGAGAGGACACCGACCCGGGCGAGCAGTACTTC
CDR3: CASREDTDPGEQYF

D: .
J: TRBJ2-7
size: .
V: TRBV5-6
DNA: TGTGCCAGCAGCCCGATCGAAGAACCTTCCTACGAGCAGTACTTC
CDR3: CASSPIEEPSYEQYF

D: .
J: TRBJ2-3
size: .
V: TRBV10-3
DNA: TGTGCCATAACGGGGGAAACCGGGATGCGAGCAGATACGCAGTATTTT
CDR3: CAITGETGMRADTQYF

D: .
J: TRBJ2-1
size: few
V: TRBV18
DNA: TGTGCCAGCTCACTTCAACTAGACAATGAGCAGTTCTTC
CDR3: CASSLQLDNEQFF

D: TRBD2
J: TRBJ2-1
size: .
V: TRBV4-2
DNA: TGTGCCAGCAGCCAGACCATCCTCGGCGGGGGGGGCAATGAGCAGTTCTTC
CDR3: CASSQTILGGGGNEQFF

D: .
J: TRBJ2-3
size: .
V: TRBV2
DNA: TGTGCCAGCGAGTTGGGAGATACGCAGTATTTT
CDR3: CASELGDTQYF

D: TRBD1
J: TRBJ1-5
size: .
V: TRBV18
DNA: TGTGCCAGCTCAACCGGACAGGGGGCAAATCAGCCCCAGCATTTT
CDR3: CASSTGQGANQPQHF

D: .
J: TRBJ1-1
size: few
V: TRBV6-1
DNA: TGTGCCGGTTCTGAAGCTTTCTTT
CDR3: CAGSEAFF

D: .
J: TRBJ1-3
size: .
V: TRBV29-1
DNA: TGCAGCGTTGAGAAGGGAGCTGGAAACACCATATATTTT
CDR3: CSVEKGAGNTIYF

D: .
J: TRBJ1-2
size: .
V: TRBV28
DNA: TGTGCCAGCAGTTTGACCGTCCGTGGCTACACCTTC
CDR3: CASSLTVRGYTF

D: .
J: TRBJ1-1
size: .
V: TRBV28
DNA: TGTGCCAGCACTTTCTCTAAGGTGAACACTGAAGCTTTCTTT
CDR3: CASTFSKVNTEAFF

D: .
J: TRBJ2-3
size: .
V: TRBV30
DNA: TGTGCCTACAGCACAGATACGCAGTATTTT
CDR3: CAYSTDTQYF

D: TRBD2
J: TRBJ2-3
size: .
V: TRBV5-6
DNA: TGTGCCAGCACCCTAGCGGGGCACACAGATACGCAGTATTTT
CDR3: CASTLAGHTDTQYF

D: .
J: TRBJ1-4
size: .
V: TRBV6-1
DNA: TGTGCCAGCAGCCCGGGAGGGCCGGGGGAAAAACTGTTTTTT
CDR3: CASSPGGPGEKLFF

D: .
J: TRBJ1-1
size: few
V: TRBV18
DNA: TGTGCCAGCACATCAGAGATGAACACTGAAGCTTTCTTT
CDR3: CASTSEMNTEAFF

D: TRBD1
J: TRBJ1-2
size: .
V: TRBV5-1
DNA: TGCGCCAGCAGCTTAGACAGGGGGCCTAGGGGCTACACCTTC
CDR3: CASSLDRGPRGYTF

D: TRBD2
J: TRBJ2-5
size: once
V: TRBV30
DNA: TGTGCCTGGAGTGTATCCGGGGGGGAAGAGACCCAGTACTTC
CDR3: CAWSVSGGEETQYF

D: .
J: TRBJ2-7
size: once
V: TRBV7-2
DNA: TGTGCCAGCAGCTTAGATACGGTTCAGGTTCGCTACGAGCAGTACTTC
CDR3: CASSLDTVQVRYEQYF

D: TRBD1
J: TRBJ1-1
size: .
V: TRBV29-1
DNA: TGCAGCGCCCTAGGACAGGGGAGGGTCACTGAAGCTTTCTTT
CDR3: CSALGQGRVTEAFF

D: .
J: TRBJ1-1
size: .
V: TRBV19
DNA: TGTGCCAGTAGTGTCGGGGCCACTGAAGCTTTCTTT
CDR3: CASSVGATEAFF

D: .
J: TRBJ1-5
size: .
V: TRBV7-2
DNA: TGTGCCAGCAGCTTATTAGGGGCGCCTCAGCATTTT
CDR3: CASSLLGAPQHF

D: .
J: TRBJ1-2
size: .
V: TRBV5-6
DNA: TGTGCCAGCAGCGGAGGACCAAATGGCTACACCTTC
CDR3: CASSGGPNGYTF

D: .
J: TRBJ2-7
size: .
V: TRBV5-1
DNA: TGCGCCAGCAGCTTGGAGGGAATATACGAGCAGTACTTC
CDR3: CASSLEGIYEQYF